Each of the 29 T cell receptor beta chains below was sequenced from the same sample in a study of cytomegalovirus exposure and HLA in healthy donors (dated by TCRdb to between 2016 and 2019). Libraries were made using the immunoSEQ multiplex PCR assay. The multiplex PCR relied on a mix of 60 forward primers for TCR Vbeta segments and 13 reverse primers for TCR Jbeta segments. TCRdb stores this immuneACCESS table with in-frame sequences only. Part of the clones is absent; in the studies checked, under half of the shortfall reflects unresolved V genes, and no reason is known for the rest. Present in this sample are about 160,000 clones, 82% of which were seen just once. About 10% of the sample is held by the ten biggest clonotypes. What was sequenced was PBMCs. The receptor source for this set is a man aged 45-65 years in good health and CMV-seropositive.

The gene calls are TRBV14 and TRBJ1-1; D gene unclear. Germline assignment: CDR1 SGHDN and CDR2 FVKESK. The CDR3 runs 14 residues. V shed 4 bases and J shed 6 bases, with 15 bases lying between them. In nucleotides, the CDR3 is TGTGCCAGCAGCCGGAGGACGGCTGAGGCTGAAGCTTTCTTT. Translating gives CASSRRTAEAEAFF.

The chain is built from TRBV5-3 and TRBJ2-1; 13 bases are shared with TRBD2. TRBV5-3 carries the ORF label, with uncertain function. J was trimmed by 6 bases and V by 8 bases; bases with no gene match: 8. The CDR3 is made up of 15 amino acids. The CDR3: CASSPGTSGANEQFF. The CDR3 DNA reads as TGTGCCAGCAGCCCCGGGACTAGCGGGGCCAATGAGCAGTTCTTC.

The chain recombines TRBV10-2 with TRBJ2-7, with D possibly matching TRBD2 (6 bases). Germline V CDR1 and CDR2: WSHSY, SAAADI. CDR3 size: 13 residues. Trimming shortened V by 5 bases and J by 3 bases, and 11 bases separated the two germline ends. CDR3 region: CASSLTGDYEQYF. The DNA for the CDR3 is TGCGCCAGCAGTCTCACGGGAGACTACGAGCAGTACTTC.

This clone was found once. V gene TRBV9 combines with J gene TRBJ1-5; D is possibly TRBD1 (6 bases). The CDR3 totals 14 residues. V shed 0 bases and J shed 6 bases, with 10 bases lying between them. Germline V gene lookup returns CDR1 SGDLS and CDR2 YYNGEE. The CDR3 region has the DNA TGTGCCAGCAGCGTAGCTCCAGGGGTTCAGCCCCAGCATTTT. Its translation: CASSVAPGVQPQHF.

By share of the sample, this clone is medium-sized. The V and J genes are TRBV4-1 and TRBJ2-7; tentative D call: TRBD2 (5 bases). The CDR3 runs to 14 residues. Germline-derived CDR1 and CDR2 are MGHRA and YSYEKL. The V end lost 4 bases, the J end lost 0 bases, and 10 bases lay between the germline ends. CDR3 nucleotide sequence: TGCGCCAGCAGCCCTGGACTGCTCTCCTACGAGCAGTACTTC. It is translated as CASSPGLLSYEQYF.

The rearrangement joins TRBV7-2 to TRBJ2-1, with 10 positions matching TRBD2. J gave up 6 bases and V 2 bases, and 1 base lay outside the gene matches. Germline CDR1 SGHTA, CDR2 FQGNSA. This CDR3 contains 14 residues. DNA for the CDR3: TGTGCCAGCAGCTTATCTAGCGGGAGCAATGAGCAGTTCTTC. It codes for CASSLSSGSNEQFF.

CDR3 DNA: TGTGCCAGCAGTAGCCGGGAATCTTGGTACCAAGAGACCCAGTACTTC. Encoded protein: CASSSRESWYQETQYF. This chain links TRBV25-1 with TRBJ2-5; D possibly corresponds to TRBD2 (5 bases). The CDR3 totals 16 residues. Germline assignment: CDR1 MGHDK and CDR2 SYGVNS. With 5 bases removed from V and 0 bases from J, the gap between germline ends came to 16 bases.

The chain has TRBV20-1 and TRBJ2-1; 8 bases line up with TRBD2. CDR1 and CDR2 from the germline V gene are DFQATT and SNEGSKA (reference sequence). Germline trimming cut 1 base from V and 15 bases from J; bases unmatched to any gene: 5. This CDR3 contains 11 residues. The CDR3 nucleotides are TGCAGTGCTAGAGGGACTAGCTCCCCGTTCTTC. As protein: CSARGTSSPFF.

This clone turned up a few times. V is TRBV19 and J is TRBJ1-2; 7 positions agree with TRBD1. Losses at the gene ends were 9 bases for V and 4 bases for J; bases not matched to a gene: 8. The CDR3 has 13 residues. Germline lookup yields CDR1 LNHDA and CDR2 SQIVND (reference sequence). CDR3 region: CASIRGTGYGYTF. CDR3 bases: TGTGCCAGCATCAGGGGGACCGGCTATGGCTACACCTTC.

The gene calls are TRBV18 and TRBJ2-5, with no clear D. The V gene lost 1 base and the J gene lost 1 base, with 7 bases spanning the gap. The CDR3 loop spans 14 amino acids. Germline assignment: CDR1 KGHSH and CDR2 LQKENI. The DNA for the CDR3 is TGTGCCAGCTCACCACAACAGATCCAAGAGACCCAGTACTTC. This sequence encodes CASSPQQIQETQYF.

The V call is TRBV7-2, the J call TRBJ1-2; 9 bases match TRBD1. The ends lost 5 bases at V and 8 bases at J; junction bases unmatched: 15. CDR1 and CDR2 from the germline V gene are SGHTA and FQGNSA. CDR3 length: 16 residues. Here the CDR3 reads CASSLPTGGNPYGYTF. CDR3 sequence (DNA): TGTGCCAGCAGCCTCCCGACAGGGGGAAACCCTTACGGCTACACCTTC.

The chain joins TRBV18 to TRBJ1-1; 7 bases are shared with TRBD1. The CDR3 extends over 15 amino acids. Germline-derived CDR1 and CDR2 are KGHSH and LQKENI. With 3 bases clipped from V and 0 bases from J, the junction kept 4 bases outside the gene matches. This chain's CDR3 is CASSPTGALNTEAFF. In DNA form, the CDR3 reads TGTGCCAGCTCACCCACAGGGGCCTTGAACACTGAAGCTTTCTTT.

V gene TRBV5-1 combines with J gene TRBJ2-5; possible D gene TRBD1, 6 bases. Trimming removed 4 bases from V and 2 bases from J, with 12 bases in between. The CDR3 is 14 amino acids. Germline values: CDR1 SGHRS, CDR2 YFSETQ. The DNA of the CDR3 is TGCGCCAGCAGCCTGATGGACAGACAAGAGACCCAGTACTTC. Amino acids: CASSLMDRQETQYF.

J is TRBJ1-1 and V is TRBV2, with TRBD1 as a possible D gene (6 bases). V dropped 6 bases and J dropped 0 bases, with 8 bases sitting between them. The CDR3 contains 13 residues. CDR1 is SNHLY and CDR2 is FYNNEI in the germline V gene. CDR3: CASRGQMNTEAFF. CDR3 nucleotide sequence: TGTGCCAGCAGGGGACAAATGAACACTGAAGCTTTCTTT.

The V and J genes are TRBV28 and TRBJ2-7, with TRBD2 identical over 7 bases. CDR1 MDHEN and CDR2 SYDVKM come from the germline V gene. CDR3 length: 13 amino acids. Germline trimming cut 6 bases from V and 3 bases from J; bases unmatched to any gene: 5. DNA of the CDR3: TGTGCCAGCAGCCGACTAGCCAGCTACGAGCAGTACTTC. Encoded protein: CASSRLASYEQYF.

This chain uses TRBV19 with TRBJ1-3; TRBD1 matches at 8 bases. Per the germline V gene, CDR1 is LNHDA and CDR2 is SQIVND (reference sequence). The CDR3 is 16 amino acids. With V trimmed by 5 bases and J by 3 bases, 9 bases remained unmatched. The CDR3 DNA reads TGTGCCAGTAGTGACCAAACAGGGGGTGTTGGAAACACCATATATTTT. Translating it yields CASSDQTGGVGNTIYF.

The gene calls are TRBV2 and TRBJ1-2, with a possible D match to TRBD1 (6 bases). CDR1 is SNHLY, CDR2 FYNNEI, per germline. The CDR3 extends over 16 amino acids. V was cut by 4 bases and J by 7 bases, with 22 bases left in between. DNA of the CDR3: TGTGCCAGCAGTGGCCTTGCACAGGGCGCGGATGGTGGCTACACCTTC. Protein: CASSGLAQGADGGYTF.

This clone was counted a few times. The chain joins TRBV28 to TRBJ2-7; D not certain. This CDR3 is built from 17 residues. V lost 5 bases, J lost 4 bases, and 24 bases lay in between. The germline V gene encodes CDR1 MDHEN and CDR2 SYDVKM. The CDR3 sequence is CASSTLFKQKAAYEQYF. The DNA of the CDR3 is TGTGCCAGCAGTACTTTGTTCAAGCAGAAGGCGGCATACGAGCAGTACTTC.

The genes are TRBV6-6 and TRBJ2-2, with a tentative D call TRBD2 (5 bases). In germline, CDR1 is MNHNY, CDR2 SVGAGI (reference sequence). Deletions cut 7 bases from V and 1 base from J, with 10 bases between. This CDR3 comprises 14 residues. Here the CDR3 DNA reads TGTGCCAGCAATCCTCGGGGGAACACCGGGGAGCTGTTTTTT. Its protein product is CASNPRGNTGELFF.

The rearrangement joins TRBV6-5 to TRBJ1-2; D not certain. Trimming pared 2 bases from V and 4 bases from J, leaving 8 bases between. The CDR3 runs to 13 residues. Germline values: CDR1 MNHEY, CDR2 SVGAGI. CDR3 residues: CASSYDTAYGYTF. In DNA form, the CDR3 reads TGTGCCAGCAGTTACGACACGGCCTATGGCTACACCTTC.

J is TRBJ2-7 and V is TRBV28; 9 bases match TRBD2. V lost 4 bases, J lost 0 bases, and 7 bases stayed unmatched. Germline-derived CDR1 and CDR2 are MDHEN and SYDVKM. This CDR3 has 16 residues. The CDR3 spells CASSSLVSGSSYEQYF. The CDR3 DNA reads TGTGCCAGCAGTTCCTTGGTTAGCGGGAGCTCCTACGAGCAGTACTTC.

This sequence joins TRBV6-5 and TRBJ1-2; perhaps TRBD1 as D (5 bases). The germline CDR1 and CDR2 sequences are MNHEY and SVGAGI. V was pared by 6 bases and J by 2 bases, with 7 bases between. The CDR3 has 12 amino acids. Here the CDR3 DNA reads TGTGCCAGCAGGGACAACAACTATGGCTACACCTTC. Translation: CASRDNNYGYTF.

This clone was seen a single time. J is TRBJ2-1 and V is TRBV28; D may be TRBD1 (5 bases). Germline V gene sequence: CDR1 MDHEN, CDR2 SYDVKM. Trimming pared 3 bases from V and 1 base from J, leaving 10 bases between. The CDR3 contains 15 residues. CDR3 loop: CASSFFGQSYNEQFF. The CDR3 region has the DNA TGTGCCAGCAGTTTCTTCGGACAATCCTACAATGAGCAGTTCTTC.

The table lists this clone with a few counts. J is TRBJ2-7 and V is TRBV29-1; 9 positions match TRBD1. The germline V gene has CDR1 SQVTM and CDR2 ANQGSEA. The ends lost 5 bases at V and 0 bases at J; junction bases unmatched: 5. The CDR3 sequence is 14 residues long. The CDR3 reads CSVFDRGNSYEQYF. The CDR3 DNA follows: TGCAGCGTTTTCGACAGGGGGAACTCCTACGAGCAGTACTTC.

The chain combines TRBV30 with TRBJ2-3; 9 bases align to TRBD2. J was trimmed by 2 bases and V by 0 bases; bases with no gene match: 3. The CDR3 contains 15 residues. CDR1 and CDR2 from the germline V gene are GTSNPN and SVGIG (reference sequence). The CDR3 loop is CAWSVIAGVTDTQYF. The CDR3 nucleotides read TGTGCCTGGAGTGTAATAGCGGGGGTCACAGATACGCAGTATTTT.

This clone was observed a few times. This chain uses TRBV11-1 with TRBJ2-3, with 9 positions matching TRBD1. CDR1 and CDR2 from the germline V gene are SGHAT and FQDESV (reference sequence). The ends lost 2 bases at V and 3 bases at J; junction bases unmatched: 9. This CDR3 has 17 amino acids. DNA for the CDR3: TGTGCCAGCAGCTTAAAAGTGGCAGGGACAGGGACAGATACGCAGTATTTT. Its translation is CASSLKVAGTGTDTQYF.

About this clone: Within the sample, other DNA sequences also encode this same CDR3. The chain has TRBV6-5 and TRBJ2-7; D is perhaps TRBD1 (5 bases). The germline V gene encodes CDR1 MNHEY and CDR2 SVGAGI. Trimming left V 0 bases short and J 4 bases short, with 7 bases between. This CDR3 region has 13 residues. The CDR3 DNA follows: TGTGCCAGCAGTTACTCGCAGGGTTACGAGCAGTACTTC. It translates to CASSYSQGYEQYF.

The chain is built from TRBV5-6 and TRBJ2-7, with D perhaps matching TRBD2 (6 bases). There are 13 residues in the CDR3. V lost 4 bases, J lost 9 bases, and 17 bases lay in between. Germline CDR1 is SGHDT and CDR2 is YYEEEE. The chain's CDR3 is CASSAGLARGQYF. The CDR3 DNA reads as TGTGCCAGCAGCGCGGGGCTGGCCCGGGGGCAGTACTTC. Using reference TRBV5-6 and TRBJ2-7 for the parts outside the CDR3, the full variable domain is DAGVTQSPTHLIKTRGQQVTLRCSPKSGHDTVSWYQQALGQGPQFIFQYYEEEERQRGNFPDRFSGHQFPNYSSELNVNALLLGDSALYLCASSAGLARGQYFGPGTRLTVT.

This sequence joins TRBV29-1 and TRBJ1-1; D may be TRBD1 (6 bases). The CDR3 is made up of 14 amino acids. Germline-derived CDR1 and CDR2 are SQVTM and ANQGSEA. V lost 3 bases to trimming and J lost 8 bases, with 19 bases between them. The CDR3 DNA sequence: TGCAGCGTTGATCTGACAGGTGTAAGTAGGGAAGCTTTCTTT. It is translated as CSVDLTGVSREAFF.